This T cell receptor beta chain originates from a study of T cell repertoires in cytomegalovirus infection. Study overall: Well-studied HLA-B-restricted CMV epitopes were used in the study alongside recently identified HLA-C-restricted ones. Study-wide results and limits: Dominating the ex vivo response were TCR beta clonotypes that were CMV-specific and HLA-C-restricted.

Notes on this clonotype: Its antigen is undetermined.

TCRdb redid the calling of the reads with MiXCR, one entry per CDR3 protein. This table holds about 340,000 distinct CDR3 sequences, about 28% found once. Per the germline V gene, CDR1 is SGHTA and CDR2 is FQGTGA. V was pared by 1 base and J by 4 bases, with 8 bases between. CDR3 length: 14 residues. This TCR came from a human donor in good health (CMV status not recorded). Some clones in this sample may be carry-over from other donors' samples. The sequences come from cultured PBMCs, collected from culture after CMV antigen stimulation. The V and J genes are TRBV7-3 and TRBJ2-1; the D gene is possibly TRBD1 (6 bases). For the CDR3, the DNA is TGTGCCAGCAGCTTAAGGGGGCAGTACAATGAGCAGTTCTTC. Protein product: CASSLRGQYNEQFF.